Here is one T cell receptor beta chain with its context. Its antigen is unknown. These data belong to a study of PD-1 blockade in classical Hodgkin lymphoma. General study findings and limits: The authors have not defined what causes the repertoire differences, possibly disease activity or prior therapy.

Clones were sequenced by immunoSEQ multiplex PCR, and TCRdb holds only the in-frame ones, with some missing. The sample shows over 20,000 clones, less than 75% of them seen only once. Trimming took 7 bases from V and 0 from J, leaving 19 bases between them. Germline V CDR1 and CDR2: LNHDA, SQIVND (reference sequence). This CDR3 is 17 amino acids long. Relapse after autologous stem cell transplantation occurred in every patient, and brentuximab vedotin exposure varied. The sample here was peripheral blood mononuclear cells (PBMCs), taken before the second cycle of nivolumab. V and J are TRBV19 and TRBJ1-5; D possibly corresponds to TRBD1 (5 bases). This sequence originates from a human donor with classical Hodgkin lymphoma. The CDR3 DNA reads TGTGCCAGTACTATTACGGGTAAGGGGCTTAGCAATCAGCCCCAGCATTTT. Translated: CASTITGKGLSNQPQHF.